A selection of T cell receptor beta chains follows, all from one sample in a study of response to subunit inactivated influenza vaccine. MiXCR was run by TCRdb on the RT-PCR reads, yielding one entry per CDR3 protein. Of 500,000 to 750,000 distinct CDR3 sequences in the sample, less than 15% were seen once. Material: PBMCs from blood, obtained about 13 days after vaccination. The receptors derive from a man between 45 and 60 years old who received an inactivated influenza vaccine. The conserved cysteine and the conserved F or W are not part of the CDR3 here. The order of the fields is V gene, J gene, CDR3 protein.

V gene: TRBV11-2
J gene: TRBJ2-4
CDR3 protein: ASSWGSFLDKNIQY

V gene: TRBV20-1
J gene: TRBJ1-5
CDR3 protein: SASPGTGASFVDQPQH

V gene: TRBV20-1
J gene: TRBJ2-7
CDR3 protein: SARGPTLYEQY

V gene: TRBV12-3/TRBV12-4
J gene: TRBJ2-1
CDR3 protein: ASSFFGEDSEQF

V gene: TRBV20-1
J gene: TRBJ2-7
CDR3 protein: STEPQGYEQY

V gene: TRBV5-1
J gene: TRBJ1-6
CDR3 protein: ASSTKGQGASPLH

V gene: TRBV20-1
J gene: TRBJ1-2
CDR3 protein: SALGQGGGNYGYT

V gene: TRBV5-1
J gene: TRBJ2-1
CDR3 protein: ASSLASFGFEQF

V gene: TRBV6-5
J gene: TRBJ2-7
CDR3 protein: ASSYVSAGEQY

V gene: TRBV28
J gene: TRBJ2-1
CDR3 protein: ASSLWTSGAGYNEQF

V gene: TRBV7-9
J gene: TRBJ1-1
CDR3 protein: ASSFSFEGNTEAF

V gene: TRBV7-2
J gene: TRBJ2-1
CDR3 protein: ASSLLYRVDNEQF

V gene: TRBV5-1
J gene: TRBJ2-7
CDR3 protein: ASSFNGDEQY

V gene: TRBV20-1
J gene: TRBJ2-7
CDR3 protein: SAGSGISYEQY